A selection of T cell receptor beta chains follows, all from one sample in a study of T cell repertoires in cytomegalovirus infection. TCRdb fed the reads into MiXCR, producing one record per CDR3 protein. The data contain 700,000 to 850,000 distinct CDR3 sequences, around a third of them singletons. The antigens of these receptors remain unknown. The sample was cultured CD8+ T cells from PBMCs, taken from culture after CMV antigen stimulation. The receptors come from a human donor in good health (CMV status not recorded). Some clones in this sample may be carry-over from other donors' samples. Both conserved end residues are part of each CDR3. The D gene is left open where the match is weak. The listing skips clone size in some rows; elsewhere it reads once, few, many or a size class.

d_call,clone_size,v_call,cdr3_aa
.,.,TRBV7-9,CASSLGFQFNYGYTF
.,few,TRBV6-2/TRBV6-3,CASSYRGIGNQPQHF
.,.,TRBV13,CASSLEAGGLNEEQFF
TRBD2,.,TRBV4-2,CASSLGTSGREETQYF
.,few,TRBV4-1,CASSLEANNEKLFF
.,few,TRBV7-9,CASSPGGLAYNEQFF
.,.,TRBV27,CASRRAETTNEKLFF
.,few,TRBV6-5,CASSLYTGQPQHF
.,many,TRBV7-6,CASSNLYTNQETQYF
.,.,TRBV10-3,CAIRNPGQSNTEAFF
.,many,TRBV7-2,CASSLGWQGLLEQFF
TRBD1,few,TRBV7-9,CASSPDRGPPAEAFF
.,.,TRBV29-1,CSVENNRPDDYGYTF
TRBD1,.,TRBV19,CANSTGQADGYTF
.,.,TRBV19,CASSIGKRGTEAFF
TRBD1,few,TRBV9,CASSVPTGIGELFF